This record covers a single T cell receptor (beta chain). These data belong to a study of OX40 agonist ivuxolimab in advanced cancers. Libraries were prepared by immunoSEQ multiplex PCR; TCRdb keeps only in-frame clonotypes and omits some of them. The data contain approximately 37,000 clones, 65% to 75% of them singletons. Per germline, CDR1 SGDLS and CDR2 YYNGEE. The ends lost 4 bases at V and 6 bases at J; junction bases unmatched: 9. CDR3 size: 16 residues. Sequencing was performed on CD4+ or CD8+ T cells sorted from blood, taken in a trial of the OX40 agonist ivuxolimab. This TCR came from an adult with an advanced solid tumor such as melanoma, head and neck, liver or kidney cancer. The chain combines TRBV9 with TRBJ2-2; TRBD1 agrees at 10 bases. The chain's CDR3 is CASSQGGQGGSGELFF. In DNA, the CDR3 is TGTGCCAGCAGCCAGGGAGGACAGGGGGGTTCCGGGGAGCTGTTTTTT.